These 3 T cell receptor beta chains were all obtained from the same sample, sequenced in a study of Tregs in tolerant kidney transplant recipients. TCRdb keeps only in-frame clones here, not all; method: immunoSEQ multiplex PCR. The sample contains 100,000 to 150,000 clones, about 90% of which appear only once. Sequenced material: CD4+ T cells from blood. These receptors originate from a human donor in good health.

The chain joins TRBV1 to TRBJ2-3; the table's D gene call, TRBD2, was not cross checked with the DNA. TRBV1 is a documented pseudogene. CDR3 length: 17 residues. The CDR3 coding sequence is TGCACCAGCAGACAGGGGACTAGCGGGGGAGGCACAGATACGCAGTATTTT. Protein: CTSRQGTSGGGTDTQYF.

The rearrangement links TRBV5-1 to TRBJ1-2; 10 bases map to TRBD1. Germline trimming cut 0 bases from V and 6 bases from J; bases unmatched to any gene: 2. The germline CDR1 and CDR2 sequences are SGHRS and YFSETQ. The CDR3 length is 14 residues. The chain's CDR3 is CASSLAGTGDGYTF. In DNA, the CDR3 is TGCGCCAGCAGCTTGGCCGGGACAGGGGATGGCTACACCTTC.

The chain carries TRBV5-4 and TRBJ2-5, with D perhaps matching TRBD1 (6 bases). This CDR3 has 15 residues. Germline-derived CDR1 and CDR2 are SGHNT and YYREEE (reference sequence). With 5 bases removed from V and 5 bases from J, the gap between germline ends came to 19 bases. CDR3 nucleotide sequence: TGTGCCAGCAGTTCTCACAGGGCATTCGATGAGACCCAGTACTTC. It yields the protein CASSSHRAFDETQYF.